Sequencing of this TCR beta chain was carried out in a study of cytomegalovirus exposure and HLA in healthy donors. The study, taken as a whole, reports: Presence/absence analyses assumed roughly uniform sequencing depth across donors. As a later analysis showed, a missense DCLRE1C variant was linked to trimming of TCR beta V- and J-genes. Per a later analysis, HLA-associated TCR beta chains showed more clonal expansion than other, equally common TCR beta chains.

Use of 60 Vbeta and 13 Jbeta primers characterized the PCR. Method: immunoSEQ multiplex PCR; TCRdb's copy keeps in-frame clones and lacks some. The sample consists of around 200,000 clones, 80% of them appearing once. The CDR3 length is 12 residues. Trimming removed 0 bases from V and 7 bases from J, with 9 bases in between. CDR1 GTSNPN and CDR2 SVGIG come from the germline V gene (reference sequence). Concerning this clone: As yet, its antigen is unknown.

Input material: PBMCs. The gene calls are TRBV30 and TRBJ1-1; TRBD1 is a possible D gene (5 bases). This TCR derives from a boy aged 5-17 years in good health and CMV-seronegative. The CDR3 sequence: CAWSVGAGEAFF. In DNA, the CDR3 is TGTGCCTGGAGTGTAGGGGCCGGTGAAGCTTTCTTT.